This T cell receptor (beta chain) was observed in a study of cytomegalovirus exposure and HLA in healthy donors. Use of 60 Vbeta and 13 Jbeta primers characterized the PCR. The protocol was immunoSEQ multiplex PCR, while the TCRdb copy is restricted to in-frame clones and leaves out a portion. This sample's clone table lists about 72,000 clones. The donors comprised healthy bone marrow donors. Trimming cost V 6 bases and J 4 bases, with 33 bases left between them. Per the germline V gene, CDR1 is SQVTM and CDR2 is ANQGSEA. The CDR3 is 19 residues long. The source is a woman aged 40 to 50 in good health and CMV-seropositive. The sequenced material came from PBMCs. The rearrangement joins TRBV29-1 to TRBJ1-2, with D maybe TRBD1 (6 bases). The chain's CDR3 is CSVTTEFSTRGFPGYGYTF. Written as DNA, the CDR3 is TGCAGCGTGACTACTGAGTTTTCAACCAGGGGATTCCCTGGCTATGGCTACACCTTC.